Below are 2 T cell receptor beta chains sequenced from a single sample in a study of T-cell memory formation after mild COVID-19. One entry per CDR3 protein results from TCRdb running MiXCR on the 5' RACE reads. The data hold roughly 450,000 distinct CDR3 sequences, with roughly 20% observed a single time. Sample: PBMCs or a T cell subset sorted from them (not recorded which). These receptors were taken from an adult woman who had mild COVID-19 (a few samples of this study predate the infection). Cell type and time point are not known.

This chain connects TRBV15 to TRBJ1-5; possibly TRBD1 for D (5 bases). The CDR3 consists of 15 residues. Per the germline V gene, CDR1 is LNHNV and CDR2 is YYDKDF (reference sequence). V was pared by 3 bases and J by 1 base, with 10 bases between. CDR3 nucleotide sequence: TGTGCCACCAGCAGTGGGGGGTCGAGCAATCAGCCCCAGCATTTT. This sequence encodes CATSSGGSSNQPQHF.

V is TRBV12-3 or TRBV12-4 and J is TRBJ2-7; D not resolved. The CDR3 is 15 amino acids. V was pared by 1 base and J by 4 bases, with 14 bases between. CDR3 nucleotides: TGTGCCAGCAGTTTAGACAGCCCGTACCCATACGAGCAGTACTTC. It encodes CASSLDSPYPYEQYF.